Shown below are 18 T cell receptor beta chains from a single sample sequenced in a study of OX40 agonist ivuxolimab in advanced cancers. Sequenced by immunoSEQ multiplex PCR; TCRdb stores in-frame clones only, minus some. The sample lists 70,000 to 95,000 clones; about 94% were seen once. The sequencing used CD4+ or CD8+ T cells sorted from blood, collected in a trial of the OX40 agonist ivuxolimab. The receptors here all came from an adult with an advanced solid tumor such as melanoma, head and neck, liver or kidney cancer.

The genes are TRBV5-6 and TRBJ2-5; 8 bases are a match to TRBD2. The germline V gene has CDR1 SGHDT and CDR2 YYEEEE. With V trimmed by 0 bases and J by 4 bases, 11 bases remained unmatched. This CDR3 is 17 amino acids long. The CDR3, as DNA: TGTGCCAGCAGCTTGGCCGGGAGGGTTGTAGGGGGAGAGACCCAGTACTTC. Amino acid sequence: CASSLAGRVVGGETQYF.

The chain combines TRBV11-1 with TRBJ2-5; 8 bases match TRBD1. The J call is in doubt because the DNA end fits TRBJ2-7 better. The germline V gene has CDR1 SGHAT and CDR2 FQDESV (reference sequence). The CDR3 totals 15 residues. The DNA of the CDR3 is TGTGCCAGCAGCCGAGCAGGGGGCGAGAGCGACGAGCAGTACTTC. It translates to CASSRAGGESDEQYF.

The chain is built from TRBV28 and TRBJ1-6; possible D gene TRBD1, 6 bases. This CDR3 region has 16 residues. Germline CDR1 and CDR2: MDHEN and SYDVKM. Deletions cut 3 bases from V and 7 bases from J, with 16 bases between. The CDR3 DNA reads TGTGCCAGCAGTTTCTCCGAGGGGGGCGAGAATTCACCCCTCCACTTT. Encoded protein: CASSFSEGGENSPLHF.

The chain combines TRBV7-3 with TRBJ2-1; D possibly corresponds to TRBD1 (6 bases). The V end lost 5 bases, the J end lost 3 bases, and 20 bases lay between the germline ends. From germline, CDR1 is SGHTA and CDR2 FQGTGA. The CDR3 runs 17 residues. CDR3 sequence: CASSPGLTGEIYNEQFF. Here the CDR3 DNA reads TGTGCCAGCAGCCCTGGACTGACAGGTGAAATCTACAATGAGCAGTTCTTC.

The chain uses TRBV14 and TRBJ1-3; D is undetermined. With 3 bases removed from V and 4 bases from J, the gap between germline ends came to 10 bases. Germline V gene sequence: CDR1 SGHDN, CDR2 FVKESK. CDR3 length: 14 residues. The CDR3 loop reads CASSQAARGNTIYF. For the CDR3, the DNA is TGTGCCAGCAGCCAGGCCGCGCGCGGAAACACCATATATTTT.

This clone was detected only once. This chain uses TRBV5-8 with TRBJ2-7; D remains ambiguous. V was clipped by 2 bases and J by 0 bases, with 6 bases between them. The CDR3 runs to 13 residues. Germline lookup yields CDR1 SGHTS and CDR2 YDEGEE. Here the CDR3 DNA reads TGTGCCAGCAGCTTCCACGGCTCCTACGAGCAGTACTTC. It translates to CASSFHGSYEQYF.

This chain's CDR3 is CASSLPVAGGRNTEAFF. CDR3 nucleotides: TGTGCCAGCAGCTTACCTGTGGCAGGGGGCAGAAACACTGAAGCTTTCTTT. The J gene is TRBJ1-1, the V gene TRBV7-9; TRBD1 matches at 8 bases. The germline gives CDR1 SEHNR, CDR2 FQNEAQ (reference sequence). Trimming took 2 bases from V and 2 from J; bases not matched to a gene: 10. This CDR3 is built from 17 residues.

This clone was observed once. The J gene is TRBJ1-5, the V gene TRBV7-8; 9 bases match TRBD1. Germline loops: CDR1 SGHVS, CDR2 FQNEAQ. This CDR3 is built from 18 residues. With 5 bases clipped from V and 0 bases from J, the junction kept 11 bases outside the gene matches. In nucleotides, the CDR3 is TGTGCCAGCAGCCCGACCACAGGGGGCGACTATAGCAATCAGCCCCAGCATTTT. Its translation: CASSPTTGGDYSNQPQHF.

V is TRBV28 and J is TRBJ2-5; 13 bases are a match to TRBD2. V lost 5 bases to trimming and J lost 0 bases; unmatched junction nucleotides: 9. The CDR3 is made up of 18 amino acids. From germline, CDR1 is MDHEN and CDR2 SYDVKM. The CDR3 region has the DNA TGTGCCAGCAGTCATCTGGGACTAGCGGGGCCGTACCAAGAGACCCAGTACTTC. It is translated as CASSHLGLAGPYQETQYF.

This chain joins TRBV19 and TRBJ1-1, with TRBD1 identical over 7 bases. This CDR3 is built from 13 residues. V lost 8 bases and J lost 10; bases outside the gene matches: 13. Germline loops: CDR1 LNHDA, CDR2 SQIVND (reference sequence). The CDR3 DNA follows: TGTGCCAGTTCCCCGACAGGGCAAGGTGGAGCTTTCTTT. As protein: CASSPTGQGGAFF.

This chain uses TRBV6-6 with TRBJ2-5; the D call may be TRBD1 or TRBD2 (5 bases each). CDR3 length: 14 amino acids. Germline CDR1 reads MNHNY; CDR2 reads SVGAGI (reference sequence). V lost 0 bases to trimming and J lost 6 bases, with 11 bases between them. The CDR3 DNA sequence: TGTGCCAGCAGTTACTCGGGGGAAGTGAAGACCCAGTACTTC. Protein product: CASSYSGEVKTQYF.

The rearrangement links TRBV19 to TRBJ1-1; D not certain. The CDR3 has 13 residues. V lost 3 bases and J lost 1, with 6 bases in between. CDR1 is LNHDA, CDR2 SQIVND, per germline (reference sequence). CDR3 DNA sequence: TGTGCCAGTAGTATGGGTCGGAACACTGAAGCTTTCTTT. The encoded protein is CASSMGRNTEAFF.

This clone was picked up one time. The genes are TRBV11-2 and TRBJ1-2; 10 bases are a match to TRBD1. This CDR3 is 18 amino acids long. Unmatched junction bases numbered 16, after V lost 3 bases and J lost 6 bases. Germline CDR1 is SGHAT and CDR2 is FQNNGV. CDR3 coding DNA: TGTGCCAGCAGCTTCTCCCATGGGACAGGGGTGGAAGGTGATGGCTACACCTTC. Encoded protein: CASSFSHGTGVEGDGYTF.

This clone was seen a single time. The CDR3 bases are TGTGCCAGCAGTTTCGGGCGGGGGAGCTCCTACGAGCAGTACTTC. Protein: CASSFGRGSSYEQYF. The chain joins TRBV27 to TRBJ2-7, with 7 bases lining up with TRBD2. There are 15 residues in the CDR3. V lost 3 bases and J lost 0; bases outside the gene matches: 5. Germline-derived CDR1 and CDR2 are MNHEY and SMNVEV (reference sequence).

The gene calls are TRBV18 and TRBJ2-7, with D hard to call. With 3 bases removed from V and 5 bases from J, the gap between germline ends came to 14 bases. The CDR3 sequence is 14 residues long. CDR1 is KGHSH, CDR2 LQKENI, per germline. DNA of the CDR3: TGTGCCAGCTCACCCCTACCGGGTGCAGACGAGCAGTACTTC. This encodes CASSPLPGADEQYF.

This clone was observed once. The chain joins TRBV6-6 to TRBJ2-1; 7 bases align to TRBD2. The germline V gene encodes CDR1 MNHNY and CDR2 SVGAGI (reference sequence). J was trimmed by 4 bases and V by 6 bases; bases with no gene match: 9. The CDR3 extends over 15 amino acids. CDR3 sequence: CASSGLFGGYNEQFF. CDR3 sequence (DNA): TGTGCCAGCAGCGGATTGTTCGGGGGGTACAATGAGCAGTTCTTC.

The genes are TRBV30 and TRBJ2-3; no firm D call. Trimming removed 3 bases from V and 7 bases from J, with 11 bases in between. Per the germline V gene, CDR1 is GTSNPN and CDR2 is SVGIG (reference sequence). CDR3 length equals 12 residues. The CDR3 is CAWSGVLNTQYF. CDR3 DNA sequence: TGTGCCTGGAGCGGAGTCTTAAATACGCAGTATTTT.

Of note for this clone: This sample also contains other DNA sequences that code for the same CDR3. V is TRBV5-4 and J is TRBJ2-1, with D maybe TRBD1 (5 bases). V was clipped by 7 bases and J by 7 bases, with 12 bases between them. From germline, CDR1 is SGHNT and CDR2 YYREEE (reference sequence). This CDR3 comprises 12 residues. The CDR3 sequence: CASSSPGNEQFF. CDR3 sequence (DNA): TGTGCCAGCTCATCGCCAGGGAATGAGCAGTTCTTC.